This TCR beta chain was recorded in a study of CD8 T cells in Susac syndrome. The CDR3 spans 15 residues. CDR1 is MNHEY, CDR2 SMNVEV, per germline (reference sequence). V lost 3 bases and J lost 8; bases outside the gene matches: 7. TEMRA cells were FACS-enriched and CD8+ and CD4+ T cells negatively isolated. RNA in amounts of roughly 0.5 to 1 ug was reverse transcribed with random hexamers. Amplification of TCR beta CDR3 by immunoSEQ multiplex PCR spanned 54 Vbeta and 13 Jbeta. Each CDR3 protein is one row after TCRdb ran MiXCR on the immunoSEQ multiplex PCR reads. Of some 120,000 distinct CDR3 sequences listed, approximately 95% are singletons.

Material for sequencing was CD8+ T cells from PBMCs. This TCR derives from a human donor with multiple sclerosis. This rearrangement joins TRBV27 to TRBJ1-2, with 12 nucleotides matching TRBD1. The CDR3, as DNA: TGTGCCAGCAGTTTGGGGACAGGGGGCGCAAACGGCTACACCTTC. Its protein product is CASSLGTGGANGYTF.